This TCR beta chain was obtained from a study of T cell repertoires in cytomegalovirus infection. Overall study context: Recently identified HLA-C-restricted CMV epitopes and well-studied HLA-B-restricted CMV epitopes were used by the study.

Using its own MiXCR run on the reads, TCRdb lists one record per CDR3 protein. Seen here are 750,000 to 900,000 distinct CDR3 sequences, 25% to 35% observed once, and the top ten hold around 12%. As for this clonotype: The antigen is undetermined.

Germline CDR1 is MNHEY and CDR2 is SMNVEV (reference sequence). V was shortened by 4 bases and J by 2 bases, with 16 bases between the two germline ends. The CDR3 has 16 amino acids. This receptor was identified in a human donor in good health (CMV status not recorded). Some clones in this sample may be carry-over from other donors' samples. The V gene is TRBV27, the J gene TRBJ2-3; possibly TRBD2 for D (5 bases). Specimen: cultured CD8+ T cells from PBMCs, collected from culture after CMV antigen stimulation. The CDR3 region is CASSYSWAGDTDTQYF. The CDR3 DNA reads as TGTGCCAGCAGTTATTCGTGGGCCGGGGACACAGATACGCAGTATTTT.